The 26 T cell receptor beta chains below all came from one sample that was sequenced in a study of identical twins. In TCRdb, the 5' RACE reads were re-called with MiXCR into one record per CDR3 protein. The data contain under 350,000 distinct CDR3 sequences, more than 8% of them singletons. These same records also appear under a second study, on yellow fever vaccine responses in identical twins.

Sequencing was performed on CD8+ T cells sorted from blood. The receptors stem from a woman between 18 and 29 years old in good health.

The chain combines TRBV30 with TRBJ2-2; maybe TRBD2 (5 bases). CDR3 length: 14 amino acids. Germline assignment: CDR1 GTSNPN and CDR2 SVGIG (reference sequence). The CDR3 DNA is TGTGCAACAGCAGGCCTCGAGGGCACCGGGGAGCTGTTTTTT. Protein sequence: CATAGLEGTGELFF.

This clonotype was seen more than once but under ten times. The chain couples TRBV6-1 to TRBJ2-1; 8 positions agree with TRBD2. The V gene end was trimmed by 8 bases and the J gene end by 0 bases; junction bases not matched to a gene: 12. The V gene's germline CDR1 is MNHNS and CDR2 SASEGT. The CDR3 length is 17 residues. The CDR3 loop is CASVKSSSGLSYNEQFF. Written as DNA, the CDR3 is TGTGCCAGCGTCAAGAGTTCTAGCGGGCTCTCCTACAATGAGCAGTTCTTC.

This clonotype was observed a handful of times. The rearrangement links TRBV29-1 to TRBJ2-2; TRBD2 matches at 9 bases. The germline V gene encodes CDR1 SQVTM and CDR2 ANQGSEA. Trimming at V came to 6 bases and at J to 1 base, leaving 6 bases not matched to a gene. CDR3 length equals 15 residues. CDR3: CSVQSGRLNTGELFF. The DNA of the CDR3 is TGCAGCGTCCAAAGCGGGAGGTTGAACACCGGGGAGCTGTTTTTT.

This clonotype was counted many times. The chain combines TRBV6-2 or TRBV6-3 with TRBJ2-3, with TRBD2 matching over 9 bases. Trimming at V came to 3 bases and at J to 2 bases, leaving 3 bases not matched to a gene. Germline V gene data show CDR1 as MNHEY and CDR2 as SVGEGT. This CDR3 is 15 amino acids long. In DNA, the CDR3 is TGTGCCAGCAGTTATCGACTAGCGGACACAGATACGCAGTATTTT. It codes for CASSYRLADTDTQYF.

CDR3 nucleotide sequence: TGCAGTGCTTACGGTCGGGACAGAGCATACAATGAGCAGTTCTTC. Protein: CSAYGRDRAYNEQFF. The chain carries TRBV20-1 and TRBJ2-1, with 7 bases matching TRBD1. The junction had 11 bases not matched to a gene; V was cut back by 5 bases and J by 4 bases. The CDR3 loop spans 15 amino acids. CDR1 is DFQATT, CDR2 SNEGSKA, per germline (reference sequence).

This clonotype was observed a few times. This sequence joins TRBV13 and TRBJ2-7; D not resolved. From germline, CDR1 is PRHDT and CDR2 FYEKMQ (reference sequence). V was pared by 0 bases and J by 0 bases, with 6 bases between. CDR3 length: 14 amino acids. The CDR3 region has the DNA TGTGCCAGCAGCTTAGGCCTTCGCTCCTACGAGCAGTACTTC. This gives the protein CASSLGLRSYEQYF.

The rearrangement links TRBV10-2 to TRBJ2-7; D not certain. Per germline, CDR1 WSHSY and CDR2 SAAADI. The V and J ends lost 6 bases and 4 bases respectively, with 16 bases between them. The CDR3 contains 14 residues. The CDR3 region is CASRPGNTPYEQYF. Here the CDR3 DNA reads TGCGCCAGCAGACCTGGTAACACCCCTTACGAGCAGTACTTC.

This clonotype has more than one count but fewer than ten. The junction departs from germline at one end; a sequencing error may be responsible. This CDR3 is CASSLTSGYDEAQYF. DNA for the CDR3: TGTGCTAGCAGCTTGACTAGCGGATATGATGAGGCCCAGTACTTC. The chain uses TRBV7-7 and TRBJ2-5; 9 bases are shared with TRBD2. The CDR3 runs 15 residues. Germline-derived CDR1 and CDR2 are SSHAT and FNYEAQ (reference sequence).

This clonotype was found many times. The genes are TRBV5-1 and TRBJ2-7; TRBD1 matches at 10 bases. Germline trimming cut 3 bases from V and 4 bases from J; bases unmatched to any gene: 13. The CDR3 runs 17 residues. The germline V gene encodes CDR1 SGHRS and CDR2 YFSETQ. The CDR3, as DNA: TGCGCCAGCAGCTCGGGGACAGGGGTTGGATCTCGATACGAGCAGTACTTC. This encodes CASSSGTGVGSRYEQYF.

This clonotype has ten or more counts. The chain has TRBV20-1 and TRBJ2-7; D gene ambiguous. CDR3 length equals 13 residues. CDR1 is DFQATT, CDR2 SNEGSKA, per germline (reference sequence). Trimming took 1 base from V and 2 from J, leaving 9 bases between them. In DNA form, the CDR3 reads TGCAGTGCTAGAGGCTTCGCTACCTACGAGCAGTACTTC. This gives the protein CSARGFATYEQYF.

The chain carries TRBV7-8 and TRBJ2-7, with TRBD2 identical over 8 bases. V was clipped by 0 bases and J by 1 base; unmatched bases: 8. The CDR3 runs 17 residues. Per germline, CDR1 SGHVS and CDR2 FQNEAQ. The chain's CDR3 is CASSLAIAGPLSYEQYF. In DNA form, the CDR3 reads TGTGCCAGCAGCTTAGCGATAGCGGGGCCGTTATCCTACGAGCAGTACTTC.

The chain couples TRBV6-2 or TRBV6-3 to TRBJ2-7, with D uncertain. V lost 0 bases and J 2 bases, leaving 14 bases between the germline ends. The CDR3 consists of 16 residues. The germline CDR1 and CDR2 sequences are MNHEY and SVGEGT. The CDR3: CASSYSSKGSPYEQYF. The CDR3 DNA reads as TGTGCCAGCAGTTACTCGAGTAAGGGTTCCCCCTACGAGCAGTACTTC.

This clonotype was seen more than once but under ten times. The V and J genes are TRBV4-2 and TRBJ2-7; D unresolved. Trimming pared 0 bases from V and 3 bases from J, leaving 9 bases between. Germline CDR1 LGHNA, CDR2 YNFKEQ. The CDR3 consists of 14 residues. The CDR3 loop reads CASSQEASHYEQYF. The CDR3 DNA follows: TGTGCCAGCAGCCAAGAGGCCAGTCACTACGAGCAGTACTTC.

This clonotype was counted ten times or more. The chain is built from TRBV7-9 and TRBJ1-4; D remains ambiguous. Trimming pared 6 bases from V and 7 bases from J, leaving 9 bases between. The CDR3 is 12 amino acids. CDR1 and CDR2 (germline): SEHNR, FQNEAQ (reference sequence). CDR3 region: CASRQFGEKLFF. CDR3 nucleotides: TGTGCCAGCAGACAATTTGGTGAAAAACTGTTTTTT.

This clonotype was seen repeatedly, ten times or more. The CDR3 DNA sequence: TGTGCCAGCAGCCTCTCCCTCGAGCAGTACTTC. As protein: CASSLSLEQYF. The genes are TRBV7-6 and TRBJ2-7, with unresolved D. CDR1 is SGHVS and CDR2 is FNYEAQ in the germline V gene. The CDR3 consists of 11 residues. V was pared by 5 bases and J by 6 bases, with 8 bases between.

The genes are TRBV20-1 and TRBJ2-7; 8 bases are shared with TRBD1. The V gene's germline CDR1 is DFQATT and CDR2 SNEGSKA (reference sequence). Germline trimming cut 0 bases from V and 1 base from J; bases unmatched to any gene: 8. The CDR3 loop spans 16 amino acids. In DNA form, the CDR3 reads TGCAGTGCTAGAGATCAAGAGACAGGGGAGTCCTACGAGCAGTACTTC. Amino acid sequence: CSARDQETGESYEQYF.

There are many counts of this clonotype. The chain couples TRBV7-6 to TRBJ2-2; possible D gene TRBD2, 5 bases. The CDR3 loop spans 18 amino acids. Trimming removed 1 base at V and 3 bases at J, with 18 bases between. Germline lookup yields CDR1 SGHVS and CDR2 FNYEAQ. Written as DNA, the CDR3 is TGTGCCAGCAGCTTAGTAGAGGGAATCGCGGAGGACACCGGGGAGCTGTTTTTT. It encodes CASSLVEGIAEDTGELFF.

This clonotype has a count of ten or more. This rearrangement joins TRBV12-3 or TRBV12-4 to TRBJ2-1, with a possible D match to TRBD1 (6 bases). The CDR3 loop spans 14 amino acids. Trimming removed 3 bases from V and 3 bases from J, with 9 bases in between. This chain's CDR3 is CASSFGGDYNEQFF. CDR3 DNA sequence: TGTGCCAGCAGTTTTGGGGGCGACTACAATGAGCAGTTCTTC.

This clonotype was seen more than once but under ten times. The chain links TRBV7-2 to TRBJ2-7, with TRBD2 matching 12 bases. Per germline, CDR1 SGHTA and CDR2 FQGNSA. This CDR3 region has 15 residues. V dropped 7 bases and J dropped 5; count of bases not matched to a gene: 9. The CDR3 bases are TGTGCCAGCAACGTACTAGCGGGGGGCCCCCACGAGCAGTACTTC. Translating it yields CASNVLAGGPHEQYF.

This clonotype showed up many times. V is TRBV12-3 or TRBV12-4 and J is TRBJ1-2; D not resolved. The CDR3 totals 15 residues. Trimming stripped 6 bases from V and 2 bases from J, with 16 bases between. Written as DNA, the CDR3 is TGTGCCAGCAGAGCCTGGGGATCTGGGAACTATGGCTACACCTTC. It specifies CASRAWGSGNYGYTF.

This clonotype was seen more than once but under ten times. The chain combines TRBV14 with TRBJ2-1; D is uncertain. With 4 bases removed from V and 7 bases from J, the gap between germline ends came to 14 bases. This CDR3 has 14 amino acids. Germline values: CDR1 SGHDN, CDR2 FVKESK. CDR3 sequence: CASSLSPWWNEQFF. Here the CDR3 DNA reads TGTGCCAGCAGCCTATCCCCGTGGTGGAATGAGCAGTTCTTC.

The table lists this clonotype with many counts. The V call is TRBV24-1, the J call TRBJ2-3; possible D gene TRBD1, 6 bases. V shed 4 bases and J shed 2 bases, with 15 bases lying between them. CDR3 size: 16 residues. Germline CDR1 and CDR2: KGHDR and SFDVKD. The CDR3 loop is CATSDFGQPNTDTQYF. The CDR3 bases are TGTGCCACCAGTGACTTTGGACAGCCGAACACAGATACGCAGTATTTT.

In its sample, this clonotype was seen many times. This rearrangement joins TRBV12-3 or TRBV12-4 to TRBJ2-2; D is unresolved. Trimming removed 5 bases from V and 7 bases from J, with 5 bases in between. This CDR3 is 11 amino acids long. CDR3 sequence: CASSPGGELFF. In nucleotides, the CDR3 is TGTGCCAGCAGTCCAGGCGGGGAGCTGTTTTTT.

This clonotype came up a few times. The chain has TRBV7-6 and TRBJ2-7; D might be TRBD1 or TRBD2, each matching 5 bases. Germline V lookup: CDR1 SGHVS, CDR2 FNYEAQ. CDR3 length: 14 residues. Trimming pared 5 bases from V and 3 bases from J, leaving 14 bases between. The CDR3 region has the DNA TGTGCCAGCAGCCTAGGGGATGGAGGCTACGAGCAGTACTTC. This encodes CASSLGDGGYEQYF.

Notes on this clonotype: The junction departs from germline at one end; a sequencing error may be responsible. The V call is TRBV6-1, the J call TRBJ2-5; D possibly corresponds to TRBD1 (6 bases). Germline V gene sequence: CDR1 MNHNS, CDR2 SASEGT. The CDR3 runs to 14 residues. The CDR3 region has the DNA TGTGCCAACAGTCCCACAGGGCCCCAAGAGACCCAGTACTTC. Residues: CANSPTGPQETQYF.

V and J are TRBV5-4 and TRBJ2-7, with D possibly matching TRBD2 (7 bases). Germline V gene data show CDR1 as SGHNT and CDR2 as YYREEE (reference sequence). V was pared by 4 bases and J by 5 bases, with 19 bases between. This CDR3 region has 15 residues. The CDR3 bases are TGTGCCAGCAGCAGAAGGGGGGGGTTGGGCGACGAGCAGTACTTC. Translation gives CASSRRGGLGDEQYF. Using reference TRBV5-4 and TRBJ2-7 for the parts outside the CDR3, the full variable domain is ETGVTQSPTHLIKTRGQQVTLRCSSQSGHNTVSWYQQALGQGPQFIFQYYREEENGRGNFPPRFSGLQFPNYSSELNVNALELDDSALYLCASSRRGGLGDEQYFGPGTRLTVT.